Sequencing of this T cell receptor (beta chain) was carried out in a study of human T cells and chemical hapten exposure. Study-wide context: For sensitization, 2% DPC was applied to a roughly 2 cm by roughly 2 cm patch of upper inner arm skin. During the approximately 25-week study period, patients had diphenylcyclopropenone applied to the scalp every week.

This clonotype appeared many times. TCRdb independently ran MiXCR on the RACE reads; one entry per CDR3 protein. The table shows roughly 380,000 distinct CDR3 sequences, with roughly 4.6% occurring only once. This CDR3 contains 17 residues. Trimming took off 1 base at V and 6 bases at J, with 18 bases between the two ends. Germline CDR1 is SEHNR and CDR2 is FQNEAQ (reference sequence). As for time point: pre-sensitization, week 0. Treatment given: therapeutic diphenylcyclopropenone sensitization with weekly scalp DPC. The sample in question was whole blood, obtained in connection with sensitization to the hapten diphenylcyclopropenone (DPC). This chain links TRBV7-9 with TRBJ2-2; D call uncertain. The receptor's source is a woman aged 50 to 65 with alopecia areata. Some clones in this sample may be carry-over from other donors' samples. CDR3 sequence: CASSLELLRTLAGELFF. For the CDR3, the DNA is TGTGCCAGCAGCTTAGAACTGCTCCGCACCCTAGCCGGGGAGCTGTTTTTT.